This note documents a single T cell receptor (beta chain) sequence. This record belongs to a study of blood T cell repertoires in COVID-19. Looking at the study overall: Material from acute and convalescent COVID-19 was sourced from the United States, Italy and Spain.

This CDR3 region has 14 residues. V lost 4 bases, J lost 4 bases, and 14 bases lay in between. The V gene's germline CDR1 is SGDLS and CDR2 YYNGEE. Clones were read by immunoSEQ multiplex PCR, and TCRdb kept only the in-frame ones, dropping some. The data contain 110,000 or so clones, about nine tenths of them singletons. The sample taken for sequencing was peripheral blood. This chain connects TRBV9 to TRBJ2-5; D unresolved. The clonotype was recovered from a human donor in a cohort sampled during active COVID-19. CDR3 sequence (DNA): TGTGCCAGCAGCAATTCGTGGGCCAGAGAGACCCAGTACTTC. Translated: CASSNSWARETQYF.